The next 16 T cell receptor beta chains were all read from a single sample in a study of molecular identifiers for immune sequencing clone quantification (dated by TCRdb to the late 2010s). The library was built by means of PCR. The instrument given in TCRdb is NextSeq 500. Using fastp trimming at Q25 and MiXCR clonotype assembly, TCRdb reanalyzed the public sequencing data and kept in-frame beta chains. Rows with a matching CDR3 protein are joined into one entry that keeps the most common DNA and genes. The sample table lists approximately 630,000 distinct CDR3 sequences, about 25% of them with a count of one. The ten largest clonotypes hold 0.75% to 0.8% of the sample. The sequenced sample consisted of naive CD8+ T cells from blood, with Jurkat cell RNA spiked in. The cell subset or site label, read with the paper, signifies: FACS-sorted CD8+CD4-CCR7+CD45RA+ naive T cells. The receptors derive from a human donor in good health. Some libraries in this study had Jurkat cell RNA spiked in.

Ten or more counts support this clonotype. This chain connects TRBV7-9 to TRBJ1-6; 9 bases agree with TRBD1. This CDR3 has 14 amino acids. With 4 bases clipped from V and 8 bases from J, the junction kept 3 bases outside the gene matches. Germline values: CDR1 SEHNR, CDR2 FQNEAQ (reference sequence). The CDR3 DNA reads TGTGCCAGCAGCTCGGGACAGGGTTATTCACCCCTCCACTTT. Translating it yields CASSSGQGYSPLHF.

This rearrangement joins TRBV12-3 or TRBV12-4 to TRBJ2-7; D is uncertain. There are 14 residues in the CDR3. The V end lost 4 bases, the J end lost 0 bases, and 10 bases lay between the germline ends. The DNA of the CDR3 is TGTGCCAGCAGTTCTAGACGGAGCTCCTACGAGCAGTACTTC. As protein: CASSSRRSSYEQYF.

Many counts were recorded for this clonotype. The chain links TRBV6-5 to TRBJ1-1; D perhaps matches TRBD1 (6 bases). Germline V gives CDR1 MNHEY, CDR2 SVGAGI. There are 13 residues in the CDR3. Trimming left V 2 bases short and J 5 bases short, with 9 bases between. In DNA form, the CDR3 reads TGTGCCAGCAGTTACCTAAGGGGGACTGAAGCTTTCTTT. Amino acids: CASSYLRGTEAFF.

This clonotype was counted ten times or more. The rearrangement joins TRBV29-1 to TRBJ2-7, with D uncertain. V dropped 3 bases and J dropped 2 bases, with 8 bases sitting between them. Per the germline V gene, CDR1 is SQVTM and CDR2 is ANQGSEA. This CDR3 has 12 amino acids. The CDR3 reads CSVDVGTYEQYF. The CDR3 region has the DNA TGCAGCGTTGACGTCGGAACCTACGAGCAGTACTTC.

The chain carries TRBV14 and TRBJ1-1; D is undetermined. Trimming left V 0 bases short and J 6 bases short, with 11 bases between. The germline V gene encodes CDR1 SGHDN and CDR2 FVKESK. CDR3 size: 14 residues. CDR3: CASSQEKVSAEAFF. The CDR3 bases are TGTGCCAGCAGCCAAGAAAAGGTTAGCGCTGAAGCTTTCTTT.

The rearrangement links TRBV4-1 to TRBJ2-7; tentative D call: TRBD1 (5 bases). CDR3 length: 17 residues. The germline CDR1 and CDR2 sequences are MGHRA and YSYEKL. The germline V and J ends were trimmed by 0 bases and 5 bases, with 20 bases remaining between them. This CDR3 is CASSQEPPLARGHEQYF. The DNA of the CDR3 is TGCGCCAGCAGCCAAGAACCACCCCTGGCAAGGGGCCACGAGCAGTACTTC.

There are many counts of this clonotype. The chain combines TRBV7-9 with TRBJ1-4; D gene unclear. The germline V gene encodes CDR1 SEHNR and CDR2 FQNEAQ (reference sequence). The CDR3 extends over 16 amino acids. The V and J ends lost 5 bases and 0 bases respectively, with 13 bases between them. CDR3 region: CASSARTAATNEKLFF. The CDR3, as DNA: TGTGCCAGCAGCGCCCGGACGGCAGCAACTAATGAAAAACTGTTTTTT.

The chain is built from TRBV20-1 and TRBJ2-7; TRBD2 might be the D (6 bases). Germline V lookup: CDR1 DFQATT, CDR2 SNEGSKA (reference sequence). The V gene lost 1 base and the J gene lost 6 bases, with 13 bases spanning the gap. This CDR3 region has 13 residues. The CDR3 nucleotides read TGCAGTGCTAGAGGTCCCCTAGCGCCCGAGCAGTACTTC. It yields the protein CSARGPLAPEQYF.

This clonotype was detected only a few times. This CDR3 reads CASSRDRTSYNEQFF. Here the CDR3 DNA reads TGCGCCAGCAGCCGGGACAGGACCTCCTACAATGAGCAGTTCTTC. The gene calls are TRBV4-3 and TRBJ2-1, with TRBD1 matching over 8 bases. This CDR3 spans 15 amino acids. The germline V gene encodes CDR1 LGHNA and CDR2 YSLEER. The junction had 2 bases not matched to a gene; V was cut back by 4 bases and J by 0 bases.

Of note for this clonotype: A read error is possible here, since a much larger clone lies one base away. This CDR3 is CASSQPARLTPYEQYF. The DNA of the CDR3 is TGTGCCAGCAGTCAACCGGCTCGTCTGACCCCCTACGAGCAGTACTTC. The chain has TRBV28 and TRBJ2-7; no reliable D call. The length of the CDR3 is 16 residues. The germline V gene has CDR1 MDHEN and CDR2 SYDVKM. V gave up 5 bases and J gave up 2 bases, with 19 bases separating them.

This clonotype was seen a handful of times. The chain couples TRBV27 to TRBJ1-6; TRBD1 agrees at 8 bases. The V gene end was trimmed by 3 bases and the J gene end by 10 bases; junction bases not matched to a gene: 8. The germline gives CDR1 MNHEY, CDR2 SMNVEV (reference sequence). The CDR3 covers 15 residues. The CDR3 reads CASSFTGTGKSPLHF. The CDR3 DNA sequence: TGTGCCAGCAGTTTTACCGGGACAGGTAAATCACCCCTCCACTTT.

Worth noting for this clonotype: This likely stems from a read error, as it lies one base from a far larger clone. This rearrangement joins TRBV7-2 to TRBJ2-7; 11 nucleotides agree with TRBD2. The CDR3 contains 14 residues. In germline, CDR1 is SGHTA, CDR2 FQGNSA. The CDR3 region is CASSLLAGGYGQYF. The CDR3 nucleotides read TGTGCCAGCAGCTTATTAGCGGGGGGGTACGGGCAGTACTTC.

This clonotype was recorded a few times. This chain connects TRBV29-1 to TRBJ1-2; no clear D. The CDR3 is 12 residues long. Deletions cut 4 bases from V and 5 bases from J, with 11 bases between. Germline loops: CDR1 SQVTM, CDR2 ANQGSEA. CDR3 in DNA: TGCAGCGTTGTTAGCGGTTCGTATGGCTACACCTTC. It yields the protein CSVVSGSYGYTF.

This clonotype was seen only a few times. The rearrangement links TRBV4-3 to TRBJ2-7, with D possibly TRBD2 on 5 matching bases. The germline V gene encodes CDR1 LGHNA and CDR2 YSLEER. The CDR3 contains 16 residues. V was trimmed by 1 base and J by 6 bases, leaving 19 bases between them. CDR3 sequence: CASSQGLRAPWPEQYF. CDR3 coding DNA: TGCGCCAGCAGCCAAGGCCTGCGGGCCCCCTGGCCCGAGCAGTACTTC.

At least ten counts were recorded for this clonotype. This chain's CDR3 is CASSPGRISYEQYF. CDR3 DNA sequence: TGTGCCAGCAGCCCGGGACGGATCTCCTACGAGCAGTACTTC. This sequence joins TRBV6-2 or TRBV6-3 and TRBJ2-7; either TRBD1 or TRBD2 may supply D (5 bases each). Trimming removed 6 bases at V and 0 bases at J, with 12 bases between. Germline V gene lookup returns CDR1 MNHEY and CDR2 SVGEGT. The length of the CDR3 is 14 residues.

This clonotype turned up a few times. This chain links TRBV28 with TRBJ2-1; TRBD2 matches 7 bases. Trimming removed 3 bases from V and 8 bases from J; junction bases left unmatched: 10. CDR3 length equals 15 residues. Per the germline V gene, CDR1 is MDHEN and CDR2 is SYDVKM. The CDR3 sequence is CASSFRGLTHYEQFF. CDR3 in DNA: TGTGCCAGCAGTTTCCGGGGACTAACACACTATGAGCAGTTCTTC.